This T cell receptor beta chain comes out of a study of Graves' ophthalmopathy and Graves' hyperthyroidism. For the study at large: Peripheral blood was gathered at the point of initial diagnosis, before any treatment started.

For repertoire sequencing, the TCR beta CDR3 regions were amplified from RNA transcripts. HTBI-primed first-round RT-PCR preceded second-round multiplex PCR. TCRdb re-derived calls from the multiplex PCR reads in MiXCR, one entry per CDR3 protein. The sample consists of 650,000 to 900,000 distinct CDR3 sequences, roughly 40% of them appearing once. V lost 3 bases, J lost 7 bases, and 7 bases lay in between. Germline CDR1 and CDR2: SNHLY and FYNNEI. This CDR3 has 12 amino acids. If patients had other autoimmune diseases, uncontrolled infections, pregnancy or lactation, they were excluded. Out of 9 to 10 ml of fresh peripheral blood, PBMCs were obtained.

The chain couples TRBV2 to TRBJ1-5; no clear D. This TCR came from an adult man with Graves' ophthalmopathy. The sequenced sample was peripheral blood. As DNA, the CDR3 is TGTGCCAGCAGTGAGGGCAGGCAGCCCCAGCATTTT. Protein product: CASSEGRQPQHF.